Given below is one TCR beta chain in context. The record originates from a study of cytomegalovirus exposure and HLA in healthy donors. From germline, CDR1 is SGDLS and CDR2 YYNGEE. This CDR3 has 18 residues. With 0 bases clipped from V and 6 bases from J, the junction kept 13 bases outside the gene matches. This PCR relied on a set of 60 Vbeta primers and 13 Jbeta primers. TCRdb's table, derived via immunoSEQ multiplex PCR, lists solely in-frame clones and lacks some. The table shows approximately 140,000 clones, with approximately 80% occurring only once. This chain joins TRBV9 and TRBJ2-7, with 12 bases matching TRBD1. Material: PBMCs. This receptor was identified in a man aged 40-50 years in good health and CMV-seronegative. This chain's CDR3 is CASSVAVGWDRGLGEQYF. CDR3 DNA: TGTGCCAGCAGCGTAGCGGTCGGGTGGGACAGGGGGCTTGGCGAGCAGTACTTC. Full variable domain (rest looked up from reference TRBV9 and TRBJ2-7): DSGVTQTPKHLITATGQRVTLRCSPRSGDLSVYWYQQSLDQGLQFLIQYYNGEERAKGNILERFSAQQFPDLHSELNLSSLELGDSALYFCASSVAVGWDRGLGEQYFGPGTRLTVT.